Each of the 18 T cell receptor beta chains below was sequenced from the same sample in a study of graft-versus-host responses after intestinal transplantation. Here immunoSEQ multiplex PCR was the method, and the copy in TCRdb shows in-frame clones only, minus some. The sample holds under 150,000 clones, around nine tenths seen once. No antigen has been assigned to these receptors. This specimen consisted of unstimulated CD4+ T cells sorted from spleen or lymph node cells, obtained before intestinal transplant. The source of these receptors is a human donor who received an intestinal transplant.

The rearrangement joins TRBV27 to TRBJ1-2; the D gene is possibly TRBD1 (5 bases). The CDR3 spans 12 residues. The V gene's germline CDR1 is MNHEY and CDR2 SMNVEV (reference sequence). Trimming cost V 5 bases and J 5 bases, with 9 bases left between them. In DNA, the CDR3 is TGTGCCAGCAGTACCGGGGGTTATGGCTACACCTTC. This encodes CASSTGGYGYTF.

CDR3 region: CASSLGQQYEQYF. Written as DNA, the CDR3 is TGTGCCAGCAGCTTAGGACAGCAATACGAGCAGTACTTC. The chain has TRBV7-9 and TRBJ2-7; D might be TRBD1 (5 bases). The CDR3 loop spans 13 amino acids. Germline CDR1 reads SEHNR; CDR2 reads FQNEAQ (reference sequence). V was pared by 1 base and J by 4 bases, with 8 bases between.

V usage is TRBV19 and J usage is TRBJ1-6; tentatively, D is TRBD1 (6 bases). This CDR3 is built from 15 residues. V was cut by 6 bases and J by 0 bases, with 9 bases left in between. CDR1 is LNHDA and CDR2 is SQIVND in the germline V gene (reference sequence). The CDR3 DNA sequence: TGTGCCAGTAGAATACAGGGCTCCTATAATTCACCCCTCCACTTT. Translation: CASRIQGSYNSPLHF.

The chain uses TRBV11-2 and TRBJ1-2, with D maybe TRBD1 (6 bases). CDR1 and CDR2 from the germline V gene are SGHAT and FQNNGV. Trimming stripped 5 bases from V and 2 bases from J, with 24 bases between. The length of the CDR3 is 18 residues. CDR3 sequence: CASSLTHNTGTPNYGYTF. Written as DNA, the CDR3 is TGTGCCAGCAGCCTCACGCACAACACAGGGACCCCCAACTATGGCTACACCTTC.

The genes are TRBV5-1 and TRBJ2-3; 9 bases match TRBD1. In germline, CDR1 is SGHRS, CDR2 YFSETQ. J was trimmed by 5 bases and V by 0 bases; bases with no gene match: 1. The CDR3 has 14 amino acids. CDR3 region: CASSLGQGGDTQYF. CDR3 nucleotides: TGCGCCAGCAGCTTGGGACAGGGGGGAGATACGCAGTATTTT.

J is TRBJ2-7 and V is TRBV7-2; D uncertain. V was pared by 6 bases and J by 3 bases, with 6 bases between. The germline CDR1 and CDR2 sequences are SGHTA and FQGNSA. CDR3 length: 11 residues. The CDR3 sequence: CASSSFYEQYF. In DNA, the CDR3 is TGTGCCAGCAGTTCCTTCTACGAGCAGTACTTC.

The J gene is TRBJ1-1, the V gene TRBV7-9; 7 nucleotides match TRBD1. The germline gives CDR1 SEHNR, CDR2 FQNEAQ (reference sequence). The CDR3 spans 12 residues. Trimming removed 4 bases from V and 7 bases from J; junction bases left unmatched: 3. The CDR3 here is CASSSQGREAFF. The CDR3 DNA is TGTGCCAGCAGCTCACAGGGGCGTGAAGCTTTCTTT. Drawing the rest from reference TRBV7-9 and TRBJ1-1, the complete variable domain is DTGVSQNPRHKITKRGQNVTFRCDPISEHNRLYWYRQTLGQGPEFLTYFQNEAQLEKSRLLSDRFSAERPKGSFSTLEIQRTEQGDSAMYLCASSSQGREAFFGQGTRLTVV.

The chain uses TRBV7-8 and TRBJ1-2; D unclear. This CDR3 has 14 amino acids. V gave up 5 bases and J gave up 5 bases, with 15 bases separating them. Germline loops: CDR1 SGHVS, CDR2 FQNEAQ. This chain's CDR3 is CASSPSGLMYGYTF. Here the CDR3 DNA reads TGTGCCAGCAGCCCATCCGGACTGATGTATGGCTACACCTTC.

The chain is built from TRBV2 and TRBJ2-5, with 8 bases lining up with TRBD2. Germline V lookup: CDR1 SNHLY, CDR2 FYNNEI. V dropped 1 base and J dropped 2; count of bases not matched to a gene: 6. This CDR3 comprises 16 residues. CDR3 bases: TGTGCCAGCAGTGAAGAGGCGGGGGGCTTTCAAGAGACCCAGTACTTC. Protein sequence: CASSEEAGGFQETQYF.

The rearrangement uses TRBV6-5 and TRBJ1-4; no clear D gene. V lost 6 bases and J 4 bases, leaving 9 bases between the germline ends. Germline loops: CDR1 MNHEY, CDR2 SVGAGI. CDR3 length: 13 residues. The CDR3 DNA follows: TGTGCCAGCAGGTCCCAGTTTAATGAAAAACTGTTTTTT. It translates to CASRSQFNEKLFF.

The rearrangement uses TRBV7-8 and TRBJ1-2; no clear D gene. Trimming pared 0 bases from V and 1 base from J, leaving 6 bases between. The V gene's germline CDR1 is SGHVS and CDR2 FQNEAQ. The CDR3 sequence is 14 residues long. CDR3 in amino acids: CASSLAEVNYGYTF. The CDR3 DNA is TGTGCCAGCAGCTTAGCGGAGGTTAACTATGGCTACACCTTC.

This rearrangement joins TRBV29-1 to TRBJ2-2, with unresolved D. Per the germline V gene, CDR1 is SQVTM and CDR2 is ANQGSEA. V lost 5 bases, J lost 8 bases, and 12 bases lay in between. There are 12 residues in the CDR3. CDR3 nucleotide sequence: TGCAGCGTTCGAGAGGCATCGGGGGAGCTGTTTTTT. Translated, it gives CSVREASGELFF.

J is TRBJ2-2 and V is TRBV5-1; 10 nucleotides align to TRBD1. There are 15 residues in the CDR3. The V gene's germline CDR1 is SGHRS and CDR2 YFSETQ. V shed 0 bases and J 4 bases; nucleotides not matched to a gene: 0. The CDR3 loop reads CASSLGDRGTGELFF. For the CDR3, the DNA is TGCGCCAGCAGCTTGGGGGACAGGGGCACCGGGGAGCTGTTTTTT.

In its sample, this clone was seen once. Additional DNA sequences in this sample encode the identical CDR3. This chain connects TRBV28 to TRBJ2-7; D unclear. Trimming took off 4 bases at V and 0 bases at J, with 4 bases between the two ends. Germline CDR1 MDHEN, CDR2 SYDVKM. The CDR3 covers 12 residues. The CDR3 coding sequence is TGTGCCAGCAGTTCTAGCTCCTACGAGCAGTACTTC. Its translation is CASSSSSYEQYF.

The V and J genes are TRBV5-1 and TRBJ1-1; 9 positions match TRBD1. In germline, CDR1 is SGHRS, CDR2 YFSETQ. V lost 5 bases and J lost 3; bases outside the gene matches: 5. The CDR3 totals 14 residues. CDR3 sequence (DNA): TGCGCCAGCAGTTATGACAGGGGGGACACTGAAGCTTTCTTT. As protein: CASSYDRGDTEAFF.

A single count supports this clone. This chain uses TRBV19 with TRBJ1-5; weak D call: TRBD1 (6 bases). V lost 8 bases and J lost 3, with 14 bases in between. This CDR3 spans 14 amino acids. Germline values: CDR1 LNHDA, CDR2 SQIVND (reference sequence). This chain's CDR3 is CASSTGTHNQPQHF. Here the CDR3 DNA reads TGTGCCAGTTCCACAGGGACCCACAATCAGCCCCAGCATTTT.

The chain carries TRBV19 and TRBJ2-3; 9 bases line up with TRBD2. CDR3 length: 16 residues. V lost 5 bases and J lost 1; bases outside the gene matches: 7. The germline CDR1 and CDR2 sequences are LNHDA and SQIVND (reference sequence). Here the CDR3 reads CASSLGLASRTDTQYF. CDR3 sequence (DNA): TGTGCCAGTAGTTTGGGACTAGCATCCCGCACAGATACGCAGTATTTT. Complete variable domain (other parts from reference TRBV19 and TRBJ2-3): DGGITQSPKYLFRKEGQNVTLSCEQNLNHDAMYWYRQDPGQGLRLIYYSQIVNDFQKGDIAEGYSVSREKKESFPLTVTSAQKNPTAFYLCASSLGLASRTDTQYFGPGTRLTVL.

J is TRBJ1-1 and V is TRBV7-3, with D uncertain. The CDR3 length is 13 residues. The germline V and J ends were trimmed by 1 base and 7 bases, with 10 bases remaining between them. From germline, CDR1 is SGHTA and CDR2 FQGTGA. This CDR3 is CASSLNTGGEAFF. The CDR3 DNA reads TGTGCCAGCAGCTTAAATACCGGAGGTGAAGCTTTCTTT.